The clone carrying this TCR beta chain was observed at least ten times. There are 13 residues in the CDR3. Germline V gene lookup returns CDR1 LGHDT and CDR2 YNNKEL (reference sequence). J gave up 7 bases and V 6 bases, and 4 bases lay outside the gene matches. The data derive from a study of early T cells in non-severe SARS-CoV-2 infection. Each CDR3 protein is one row after TCRdb ran MiXCR on the 5' RACE reads. The data contain tens of thousands of distinct CDR3 sequences, roughly a tenth of them singletons. Material for sequencing was whole blood. J is TRBJ2-2 and V is TRBV3-1, with TRBD2 matching 8 bases. This clonotype originated in an adult who was a healthcare worker with PCR-confirmed SARS-CoV-2 infection or an uninfected control (not recorded which). The CDR3 loop is CASRREGHGELFF. The CDR3 nucleotides read TGTGCCAGCAGACGGGAGGGCCACGGGGAGCTGTTTTTT.